This is a list of T cell receptor beta chains from one sample in a study of shared clonotypes between healthy human individuals. Only in-frame clones appear in the TCRdb table, and some are missing; sequencing was by immunoSEQ multiplex PCR. The table includes around 580,000 clones, roughly 98% detected once. The sequenced material came from naive CD8+ T cells sorted from blood. These receptors all stem from a man aged 30 to 39 in good health. Both conserved end residues are part of each CDR3. A D gene is named only where the DNA matches it firmly. The size entry is marked missing in some rows and otherwise reads once, few, many or a size class.

clone_size,v_call,d_call,j_call,cdr3_aa,cdr3_nt
-,TRBV29-1,-,TRBJ2-5,CSVQGNWEETQYF,TGCAGCGTCCAGGGCAACTGGGAAGAGACCCAGTACTTC
-,TRBV29-1,TRBD1,TRBJ2-5,CSVERTGAGEETQYF,TGCAGCGTTGAAAGGACAGGGGCAGGGGAAGAGACCCAGTACTTC
-,TRBV11-2,TRBD2,TRBJ2-2,CASSLGGRVNTGELFF,TGTGCCAGCAGCTTAGGCGGGAGAGTGAACACCGGGGAGCTGTTTTTT
-,TRBV2,-,TRBJ2-7,CASTDGGEQYF,TGTGCCAGCACCGATGGGGGCGAGCAGTACTTC
-,TRBV2,-,TRBJ1-2,CASSEGPAEYGYTF,TGTGCCAGCAGTGAAGGTCCGGCCGAGTATGGCTACACCTTC
-,TRBV2,-,TRBJ2-3,CAGSTSRGDTQYF,TGTGCCGGATCTACGAGCCGGGGAGATACGCAGTATTTT
-,TRBV7-8,-,TRBJ1-1,CASSLDSGVDTEAFF,TGTGCCAGCAGCTTAGATTCAGGGGTAGACACTGAAGCTTTCTTT
-,TRBV9,-,TRBJ2-3,CASTGDSPITDTQYF,TGTGCCAGCACGGGGGACAGTCCAATCACAGATACGCAGTATTTT
-,TRBV21-1,-,TRBJ2-2,CASSKALGLANTGELFF,TGTGCCAGCAGCAAAGCTCTGGGACTTGCGAACACCGGGGAGCTGTTTTTT
-,TRBV4-1,TRBD1,TRBJ1-5,CASSQEGQGAFQPQHF,TGCGCCAGCAGCCAAGAGGGACAGGGGGCGTTTCAGCCCCAGCATTTT
-,TRBV28,-,TRBJ1-2,CASSPSIQTEKVGYTF,TGTGCCAGCAGTCCCTCAATCCAGACAGAAAAGGTTGGCTACACCTTC
-,TRBV13,TRBD2,TRBJ2-3,CASSLGLAGGTSTDTQYF,TGTGCCAGCAGCTTAGGACTAGCGGGAGGCACTAGCACAGATACGCAGTATTTT
-,TRBV5-4,-,TRBJ2-7,CASSWNMAYEQYF,TGTGCCAGCAGCTGGAATATGGCCTACGAGCAGTACTTC
-,TRBV7-8,-,TRBJ2-3,CASSLNRGKPFTQYF,TGTGCCAGCAGCTTAAATCGCGGGAAGCCTTTTACGCAGTATTTT
-,TRBV29-1,-,TRBJ1-1,CSVGRDTPNTEAFF,TGCAGCGTTGGGAGGGATACCCCGAACACTGAAGCTTTCTTT
-,TRBV27,-,TRBJ2-3,CASSLGDPRLLTQYF,TGTGCCAGCAGTTTAGGGGACCCCCGGTTACTCACGCAGTATTTT
-,TRBV19,-,TRBJ2-7,CASSIVAGQSYEQYF,TGTGCCAGTAGTATAGTTGCGGGCCAATCCTACGAGCAGTACTTC
-,TRBV2,-,TRBJ2-1,CASRTRGLPPHNEQFF,TGTGCCAGCAGAACGAGAGGACTCCCCCCCCACAATGAGCAGTTCTTC
-,TRBV29-1,-,TRBJ2-7,CSVTADMAYEQYF,TGCAGCGTTACAGCAGATATGGCCTACGAGCAGTACTTC
-,TRBV2,TRBD1,TRBJ2-7,CARGQGAGYEQYF,TGTGCCAGAGGACAGGGGGCTGGGTACGAGCAGTACTTC
-,TRBV2,TRBD2,TRBJ2-7,CASSVSAGGAYEQYF,TGTGCCAGCAGTGTGTCAGCGGGAGGCGCGTACGAGCAGTACTTC
-,TRBV11-3,-,TRBJ2-2,CASSASPVPETGELFF,TGTGCCAGCAGCGCTTCTCCGGTCCCTGAAACCGGGGAGCTGTTTTTT
-,TRBV28,TRBD2,TRBJ2-1,CASSRGLAGKDNEQFF,TGTGCCAGCAGCCGGGGACTAGCGGGTAAAGACAATGAGCAGTTCTTC
-,TRBV2,TRBD1,TRBJ1-4,CASSEQDRGTNEKLFF,TGTGCCAGCAGTGAACAGGACAGGGGGACTAATGAAAAACTGTTTTTT
-,TRBV5-1,-,TRBJ2-7,CASSSQGLHYEQYF,TGCGCCAGCAGCTCACAGGGACTTCACTACGAGCAGTACTTC
-,TRBV28,TRBD2,TRBJ2-3,CASSLRPGASGRDTQYF,TGTGCCAGCAGTTTAAGGCCCGGAGCTAGCGGGAGGGATACGCAGTATTTT
once,TRBV29-1,-,TRBJ1-1,CSVEGGKGLNTEAFF,TGCAGCGTTGAGGGGGGAAAGGGTTTGAACACTGAAGCTTTCTTT
-,TRBV4-2,-,TRBJ2-7,CASSQARTQNYEQYF,TGTGCCAGCAGCCAAGCGAGGACACAGAACTACGAGCAGTACTTC
-,TRBV19,-,TRBJ2-1,CASSILPSTPYNEQFF,TGTGCCAGTAGTATCCTCCCTTCGACTCCCTACAATGAGCAGTTCTTC
-,TRBV15,-,TRBJ2-1,CATSREGALGSYNEQFF,TGTGCCACCAGCAGAGAGGGAGCCCTTGGTTCCTACAATGAGCAGTTCTTC
-,TRBV23-1,-,TRBJ1-1,CASSQRGTNTEAFF,TGCGCCAGCAGTCAGAGGGGGACGAACACTGAAGCTTTCTTT
-,TRBV5-1,TRBD1,TRBJ2-7,CASSLGQGEYSYEQYF,TGCGCCAGCAGCCTCGGACAGGGGGAGTACTCCTACGAGCAGTACTTC
once,TRBV6-1,TRBD1,TRBJ2-7,CASSEFTGTGHYEQYF,TGTGCCAGCAGTGAATTTACCGGGACAGGCCACTACGAGCAGTACTTC
-,TRBV13,-,TRBJ2-3,CASSLGDTDTQYF,TGTGCCAGCAGCTTGGGGGACACAGATACGCAGTATTTT
-,TRBV4-3,TRBD2,TRBJ2-1,CASSQDGGGSSHEQFF,TGCGCCAGCAGCCAAGATGGAGGCGGGAGTTCACATGAGCAGTTCTTC
-,TRBV6-1,TRBD1,TRBJ2-1,CASWDRGPEQFF,TGTGCCAGCTGGGACAGGGGACCTGAGCAGTTCTTC
-,TRBV27,TRBD1,TRBJ1-1,CASSYRGGLMNTEAFF,TGTGCCAGCAGCTACAGGGGGGGATTGATGAACACTGAAGCTTTCTTT
-,TRBV4-3,-,TRBJ2-2,CASSQVWGDPTGELFF,TGCGCCAGCAGCCAAGTCTGGGGCGACCCCACCGGGGAGCTGTTTTTT
-,TRBV27,TRBD2,TRBJ2-3,CASSPDLAGITDTQYF,TGTGCCAGCAGTCCGGATTTAGCGGGGATCACAGATACGCAGTATTTT
-,TRBV9,-,TRBJ2-1,CASSKYGLLKDNEQFF,TGTGCCAGCAGCAAGTACGGACTGTTGAAGGACAATGAGCAGTTCTTC
-,TRBV29-1,TRBD1,TRBJ1-5,CSVSNRGPGINQPQHF,TGCAGCGTTAGTAACAGGGGGCCCGGTATCAATCAGCCCCAGCATTTT
-,TRBV7-9,-,TRBJ1-1,CASSLAGAEAFF,TGTGCCAGCAGCTTAGCAGGGGCTGAAGCTTTCTTT
-,TRBV11-2,TRBD1,TRBJ1-1,CASSSVPDRGATPNTEAFF,TGTGCCAGCAGCTCCGTCCCGGACAGGGGTGCCACCCCAAACACTGAAGCTTTCTTT
-,TRBV5-1,TRBD2,TRBJ2-7,CASSLQIAGPYEQYF,TGCGCCAGCAGCTTGCAGATAGCGGGACCCTACGAGCAGTACTTC
-,TRBV18,TRBD1,TRBJ1-5,CASSGTGDQPQHF,TGTGCCAGCTCAGGGACAGGGGATCAGCCCCAGCATTTT
-,TRBV5-1,-,TRBJ2-7,CASSWEDPTYEQYF,TGCGCCAGCAGCTGGGAGGACCCAACCTACGAGCAGTACTTC
-,TRBV7-9,-,TRBJ2-1,CASSLESSYNEQFF,TGTGCCAGCAGCTTGGAGAGCTCCTACAATGAGCAGTTCTTC
-,TRBV7-9,TRBD1,TRBJ2-7,CASSGAGTATYEQYF,TGTGCCAGCAGCGGGGCCGGGACAGCAACCTACGAGCAGTACTTC
-,TRBV29-1,TRBD2,TRBJ2-3,CSATTSGDPTDTQYF,TGCAGCGCCACCACTAGCGGGGACCCCACAGATACGCAGTATTTT
once,TRBV6-5,-,TRBJ2-7,CASSRGHEQYF,TGTGCCAGCTCCCGGGGTCACGAGCAGTACTTC
-,TRBV7-2,TRBD1,TRBJ2-2,CASSLGSFWDRGTGELFF,TGTGCCAGCAGCTTAGGTAGTTTCTGGGACAGGGGCACCGGGGAGCTGTTTTTT
-,TRBV7-6,TRBD1,TRBJ2-7,CASSARTGSEQYF,TGTGCCAGCAGCGCTAGGACAGGGAGCGAGCAGTACTTC